This is a list of T cell receptor beta chains from one sample in a study of T-cell reconstitution after alpha-beta-depleted transplantation in children. Each CDR3 protein gets one entry after TCRdb re-called the PCR reads with MiXCR. The table shows a few hundred thousand distinct CDR3 sequences, with more than 7.5% occurring only once. The material was PBMCs from the stem cell graft donor, obtained from the stem cell graft. The receptors here all came from a human donor who donated a stem cell graft to a child with SCID. CDR3s include the opening cysteine and the closing phenylalanine or tryptophan. Fields, in order: clone size, D gene, J gene, V gene, CDR3 DNA, CDR3 protein. D genes are given only for firm matches. The size field is filled for only some rows; it gives once, few, many or a size class.

>-|-|TRBJ1-5|TRBV12-3/TRBV12-4
TGTGCCAGCAGTTTGGGGGGGAAGGGCAATCAGCCCCAGCATTTT
CASSLGGKGNQPQHF
>many|-|TRBJ1-6|TRBV5-1
TGCGCCAGCAGCTTGAATGGGGGGGCCGGGGGGAATAATTCACCCCTCCACTTT
CASSLNGGAGGNNSPLHF
>many|-|TRBJ2-3|TRBV5-1
TGCGCCAGCAGCTTGGTTGGGGGTATGGATACGCAGTATTTT
CASSLVGGMDTQYF
>many|TRBD2|TRBJ2-1|TRBV7-2
TGTGCCAGCAGGCAGACTAGCGGCAATGAGCAGTTCTTC
CASRQTSGNEQFF
>many|-|TRBJ2-2|TRBV5-1
TGCGCCAGCAGCTTGACCCTAGGGGAGGAGCTGTTTTTT
CASSLTLGEELFF
>many|-|TRBJ1-4|TRBV2
TGTGCCAGCAGGGGGGCGGATAATGAAAAACTGTTTTTT
CASRGADNEKLFF
>-|-|TRBJ2-7|TRBV5-1
TGCGCCAGCAGCGAGGGGACCTCCTACGAGCAGTACTTC
CASSEGTSYEQYF
>many|-|TRBJ1-5|TRBV5-5
TGTGCCAGCAGCTTGGTCAGTAGCAATCAGCCCCAGCATTTT
CASSLVSSNQPQHF
>many|-|TRBJ2-7|TRBV3-1
TGTGCCAGCAGCCAAAACTCCGGTTCCTACGAGCAGTACTTC
CASSQNSGSYEQYF
>-|TRBD2|TRBJ2-2|TRBV20-1
TGCAGTGCTAGAGATTTTGGGGCGGCGGGGGGCGGGGAGCTGTTTTTT
CSARDFGAAGGGELFF
>many|TRBD1|TRBJ1-1|TRBV20-1
TGCAGTGCTAGAAACGACAGGGCGCCTGGTGAAGCTTTCTTT
CSARNDRAPGEAFF
>many|TRBD2|TRBJ2-1|TRBV7-3
TGTGCCAGCAGCTTAAATTTGGGCGGGGGGACCCAGTTCTTC
CASSLNLGGGTQFF
>many|-|TRBJ2-3|TRBV21-1
TGTGCCAGCAGCAAATACGGGGGGCGACTAGATACGCAGTATTTT
CASSKYGGRLDTQYF
>many|-|TRBJ1-2|TRBV11-1
TGTGCCAGCAGTCCCGCCCGAGGCTTATCCGGGACGGGAGGCTATGGCTACACCTTC
CASSPARGLSGTGGYGYTF
>many|TRBD2|TRBJ2-1|TRBV9
TGTGCCAGCAGCGCTGAGGCGACTAGCGGGGGGGCCAATGAGCAGTTCTTC
CASSAEATSGGANEQFF
>many|TRBD2|TRBJ2-1|TRBV20-1
TGCAGTGCAGTTAGCGGGGGCGGGGTATACAATGAGCAGTTCTTC
CSAVSGGGVYNEQFF
>many|-|TRBJ1-2|TRBV27
TGTGCCAGCAGTTTATTAGCAGGCTTTTATGGCTACACCTTC
CASSLLAGFYGYTF
>many|-|TRBJ2-3|TRBV5-6
TGTGCCAGCAGCTTTTTCCCAAGTCCCACAGATACGCAGTATTTT
CASSFFPSPTDTQYF
>many|-|TRBJ1-2|TRBV3-1
TGTGCCAGCAGCCAAGATCGTCAGGGTGGAGGCTACACCTTC
CASSQDRQGGGYTF
>many|-|TRBJ2-2|TRBV4-3
TGCGCCAGCAGCCCCGACCTTGAGGAATCGGGGACCGGGGAGCTGTTTTTT
CASSPDLEESGTGELFF
>many|-|TRBJ2-7|TRBV5-1
TGCGCCAGCAGCTTGGACAGCCTTTTAACCTACGAGCAGTACTTC
CASSLDSLLTYEQYF
>many|-|TRBJ1-4|TRBV10-3
TGTGCCATCAGTGAGGGGACGGGGGGTGCTAATGAAAAACTGTTTTTT
CAISEGTGGANEKLFF
>many|TRBD1|TRBJ1-2|TRBV2
TGTGCCAGCAGAAACAGGGGTGGCTATGGCTACACCTTC
CASRNRGGYGYTF
>many|-|TRBJ1-1|TRBV20-1
TGCAGTGCTAGAGATAGTAGGGGGAACACTGAAGCTTTCTTT
CSARDSRGNTEAFF
>-|-|TRBJ1-1|TRBV7-9
TGTGCCAGCAGCTTTCAGGGATGGACTGAAGCTTTCTTT
CASSFQGWTEAFF
>many|TRBD1|TRBJ2-1|TRBV12-3/TRBV12-4
TGTGCCAGCAGCCCCACAGGGGAAAGTTACAATGAGCAGTTCTTC
CASSPTGESYNEQFF
>many|-|TRBJ2-3|TRBV20-1
TGCAGTGCTATCGGTATTCAGGGGAATACGCAGTATTTT
CSAIGIQGNTQYF
>many|-|TRBJ1-1|TRBV7-3
TGTGCCAGCAGCCTGCAGCATGAAGCTTTCTTT
CASSLQHEAFF
>many|TRBD2|TRBJ2-1|TRBV20-1
TGCAGTGCTACCCGGGGGGTCTCCTACAATGAGCAGTTCTTC
CSATRGVSYNEQFF